This T cell receptor beta chain is from a study of graft-versus-host responses after intestinal transplantation. Study-level background: The whole recipient group had anti-thymocyte globulin induction followed by tacrolimus and steroids for two to three years. Study-wide results and limits: Circulating GvH clones peaking coincided with falling HvG clones soon after transplant. Graft-donor T cell macrochimerism coincided with high graft-versus-host to host-versus-graft clonal ratios in allografts. GvH clones surfaced in recipient marrow, some emerging earlier in ileum or blood.

Germline values: CDR1 MNHEY, CDR2 SMNVEV (reference sequence). V trimming: 8 bases; J trimming: 3 bases; junction bases outside the gene matches: 6. This CDR3 has 13 residues. Details on this clone: Antigen unknown.

TCRdb keeps only in-frame clones here, not all; method: immunoSEQ multiplex PCR. There are under 55,000 clones in the sample; 91% occur only once, and approximately 4.7% lies in the top ten. Sequenced here: PBMCs, sampled 524 days after transplant. The TCR comes from a human patient who received an intestinal transplant, so some T cells may come from the graft donor. J is TRBJ2-7 and V is TRBV27; 8 bases fit TRBD2. CDR3 region: CASGSGISYEQYF. The CDR3, as DNA: TGTGCCAGCGGTAGCGGGATAAGCTACGAGCAGTACTTC.